A selection of T cell receptor beta chains follows, all from one sample in a study of CXCR3-negative and CXCR3-positive naive CD8 T cells. After re-calling the 5' RACE reads, TCRdb lists one entry per CDR3 protein, DNA absent. The sample holds roughly 61,000 distinct CDR3 sequences. Sequencing input: naive CXCR3+ CD8+ T cells from blood. These receptor sequences come from a human donor in good health. Some clones in this sample may be carry-over from other donors' samples. Each CDR3 is given with its conserved first and last residue. Each record gives: V gene, J gene, CDR3 protein.

TRBV7-9,TRBJ2-7,CASSSLTGKYEQYF
TRBV7-2,TRBJ1-2,CAGQGEPLKANYGYTF
TRBV3-1,TRBJ2-7,CASSQDSDRGYEQYF
TRBV28,TRBJ2-7,CASIPLRGRANGNYEQYF
TRBV20-1,TRBJ2-7,CSAVDTHSYEQYF
TRBV18,TRBJ2-7,CASSPNDPTYEQYF
TRBV7-8,TRBJ1-6,CASSSDEGSSYNSPLHF
TRBV7-9,TRBJ2-1,CASSLQAGVDNEQFF
TRBV15,TRBJ2-5,CATSRGQGLYQETQYF
TRBV5-1,TRBJ2-7,CASSGMTAGEQYF
TRBV12-3/TRBV12-4,TRBJ2-2,CASRLAGAGELFF
TRBV5-6,TRBJ1-1,CASSLNMNTEAFF
TRBV21-1,TRBJ2-5,CASSGQGQETQYF
TRBV6-5,TRBJ2-5,CAIGDPAGGETQYF
TRBV29-1,TRBJ2-7,CSVAGISYEQYF
TRBV6-2/TRBV6-3,TRBJ2-2,CASSYYAEDTGELFF
TRBV12-5,TRBJ2-1,CASGLVVGILSNEQFF
TRBV2,TRBJ2-3,CASSEDPGDTQYF
TRBV12-3/TRBV12-4,TRBJ1-2,CASSPYRGQGPHGYTF
TRBV7-2,TRBJ2-7,CASSLVAYEQYF
TRBV29-1,TRBJ2-7,CSVETGGGFYEQYF
TRBV5-6,TRBJ2-5,CASSKTGGEETQYF
TRBV28,TRBJ1-5,CASSSRTGHQPQHF
TRBV9,TRBJ2-7,CASSVDRGGDEQYF
TRBV5-1,TRBJ2-1,CASSLGSGGNNEQFF
TRBV29-1,TRBJ1-2,CSAQPIDGYGYTF
TRBV7-9,TRBJ2-7,CASSPNMGLYEQYF
TRBV5-6,TRBJ2-7,CASSLDVSYEQYF
TRBV5-1,TRBJ2-7,CASSLEGIEQYF
TRBV20-1,TRBJ1-5,CSARVTGGQSNQPQHF